This record covers a single T cell receptor beta chain. Its matching antigen is unknown. V was pared by 10 bases and J by 3 bases, with 8 bases of the junction left unmatched. The CDR3 is made up of 13 amino acids. This entry comes from a study of CD8+ T cells in alopecia areata. Specified treatment: oral pan-JAK inhibitor, 5-10 mg twice daily. Reverse transcription of extracted RNA yielded cDNA, which provided the sequencing template. Assay used: immunoSEQ multiplex PCR; TCRdb lists only in-frame clones, some missing. The sample holds 110,000 or so clones; approximately 55% are singletons and the top ten take roughly 3.5%. Study-level results: Among the top 100, expanded CD8+ clones, as well as scalp clonality, were significantly decreased by tofacitinib. While tofacitinib was given, many expanded lesional clones persisted in scalp and blood.

The TCR originated in a human donor with alopecia areata. The chain combines TRBV23-1 with TRBJ1-2; 7 nucleotides agree with TRBD1. TRBV23-1 counts as an open reading frame of uncertain function. This specimen consisted of CD4+ T cells sorted from blood, obtained at week 24, from a patient treated with tofacitinib. The CDR3 DNA sequence: TGCGCCACCAGGGGGGGGACAGACTATGGCTACACCTTC. Translated, it gives CATRGGTDYGYTF.